These 14 T cell receptor beta chains came from one sample sequenced in a study of blood T cell repertoires in COVID-19. Clones were read by immunoSEQ multiplex PCR, and TCRdb kept only the in-frame ones, dropping some. This table holds about 180,000 clones, roughly 88% found once. Sequenced input: PBMCs or T cells enriched from blood (not recorded which). The receptors come from a woman in her twenties or thirties who had recovered from COVID-19.

V usage is TRBV28 and J usage is TRBJ2-6; D gene unclear. Germline V CDR1 and CDR2: MDHEN, SYDVKM. There are 13 residues in the CDR3. The V gene lost 5 bases and the J gene lost 2 bases, with 4 bases spanning the gap. CDR3 sequence (DNA): TGTGCCAGCAGTGAGGCTGGGGCCAACGTCCTGACTTTC. Translating gives CASSEAGANVLTF. The full variable domain, rest sourced from reference TRBV28 and TRBJ2-6, is DVKVTQSSRYLVKRTGEKVFLECVQDMDHENMFWYRQDPGLGLRLIYFSYDVKMKEKGDIPEGYSVSREKKERFSLILESASTNQTSMYLCASSEAGANVLTFGAGSRLTVL.

The J gene is TRBJ2-2, the V gene TRBV28, with 9 nucleotides matching TRBD1. CDR3 size: 17 residues. V lost 5 bases, J lost 1 base, and 8 bases stayed unmatched. Germline loops: CDR1 MDHEN, CDR2 SYDVKM. CDR3 DNA sequence: TGTGCCAGCAGTCGCCCACAGGGGGCAGGGAACACCGGGGAGCTGTTTTTT. The encoded protein is CASSRPQGAGNTGELFF.

The V call is TRBV9, the J call TRBJ2-3, with 7 bases that match TRBD2. The germline CDR1 and CDR2 sequences are SGDLS and YYNGEE. The CDR3 runs to 14 residues. V lost 0 bases, J lost 5 bases, and 3 bases stayed unmatched. DNA for the CDR3: TGTGCCAGCAGCGTAGTTGCGGGAGTAGATACGCAGTATTTT. It encodes CASSVVAGVDTQYF.

The chain uses TRBV28 and TRBJ2-7; 8 nucleotides line up with TRBD2. This CDR3 contains 13 residues. Germline assignment: CDR1 MDHEN and CDR2 SYDVKM. V shed 6 bases, J shed 3 bases, and the junction held 4 bases outside the gene matches. The CDR3 loop is CASRLADNYEQYF. CDR3 DNA sequence: TGTGCCAGCAGACTAGCGGATAACTACGAGCAGTACTTC.

This clone has only one observation. This chain joins TRBV7-6 and TRBJ2-7, with D unresolved. CDR3 length equals 12 residues. The germline V gene encodes CDR1 SGHVS and CDR2 FNYEAQ. V was cut by 1 base and J by 3 bases, with 4 bases left in between. The CDR3 region is CASSLGVYEQYF. The CDR3 region has the DNA TGTGCCAGCAGCTTAGGCGTCTACGAGCAGTACTTC.

The chain links TRBV28 to TRBJ2-5; D is possibly TRBD1 (6 bases). This CDR3 spans 13 amino acids. Germline V gives CDR1 MDHEN, CDR2 SYDVKM. Trimming cost V 6 bases and J 7 bases, with 15 bases left between them. The CDR3 loop reads CASSLGDNGTQYF. The DNA of the CDR3 is TGTGCCAGCAGCCTAGGGGACAATGGGACCCAGTACTTC.

This chain uses TRBV5-6 with TRBJ2-7; 9 positions match TRBD1. With 0 bases clipped from V and 2 bases from J, the junction kept 3 bases outside the gene matches. Germline assignment: CDR1 SGHDT and CDR2 YYEEEE. CDR3 size: 15 residues. The CDR3 nucleotides are TGTGCCAGCAGCTTGGTCACAGGGGGCCCCTACGAGCAGTACTTC. Encoded protein: CASSLVTGGPYEQYF.

The rearrangement uses TRBV19 and TRBJ1-2, with unresolved D. The V end was cut by 6 bases, the J end by 2 bases, with 13 bases between. The CDR3 has 14 amino acids. Germline lookup yields CDR1 LNHDA and CDR2 SQIVND (reference sequence). The CDR3 sequence is CASSPGSRNYGYTF. The CDR3 nucleotides read TGTGCCAGTAGCCCTGGGTCCAGGAACTATGGCTACACCTTC.

The rearrangement uses TRBV5-5 and TRBJ2-3; D unclear. V lost 4 bases and J 5 bases, leaving 5 bases between the germline ends. CDR1 is SGHKS and CDR2 is YYEKEE in the germline V gene (reference sequence). CDR3 size: 11 residues. The CDR3, as DNA: TGTGCCAGCAGCCGCGAAGATACGCAGTATTTT. Translated, it gives CASSREDTQYF.

This chain joins TRBV27 and TRBJ1-4; 9 nucleotides agree with TRBD1. Germline-derived CDR1 and CDR2 are MNHEY and SMNVEV (reference sequence). This CDR3 spans 17 amino acids. V gave up 3 bases and J gave up 8 bases; unmatched junction bases: 13. In nucleotides, the CDR3 is TGTGCCAGCAGTTTCAATGACCGGGACAGGGTTGGGGAAAAACTGTTTTTT. Translating gives CASSFNDRDRVGEKLFF.

Notes on this clone: Mismatch with germline at one junction end may stem from a read error. The rearrangement uses TRBV5-4 and TRBJ2-7, with 7 bases lining up with TRBD1. CDR1 is SGHNT and CDR2 is YYREEE in the germline V gene (reference sequence). The CDR3 consists of 13 residues. CDR3 residues: CASSLGLLTGRAF. CDR3 DNA: TGTGCCAGCAGCTTGGGCTTATTGACAGGGCGGGCCTTC.

The V and J genes are TRBV7-2 and TRBJ1-2; tentative D call: TRBD1 (5 bases). V lost 0 bases and J 2 bases, leaving 7 bases between the germline ends. This CDR3 comprises 14 residues. CDR1 is SGHTA, CDR2 FQGNSA, per germline. The CDR3 nucleotides read TGTGCCAGCAGCTTAGCTGCAGGGAACTATGGCTACACCTTC. Residues: CASSLAAGNYGYTF.

This rearrangement joins TRBV19 to TRBJ1-1; D gene uncertain. The CDR3 has 15 amino acids. Germline V gives CDR1 LNHDA, CDR2 SQIVND (reference sequence). V lost 0 bases and J lost 3, with 11 bases in between. CDR3 in amino acids: CASSIDRGAHTEAFF. In DNA form, the CDR3 reads TGTGCCAGTAGTATAGATCGGGGAGCCCACACTGAAGCTTTCTTT. The whole variable domain, remainder taken from reference TRBV19 and TRBJ1-1, is DGGITQSPKYLFRKEGQNVTLSCEQNLNHDAMYWYRQDPGQGLRLIYYSQIVNDFQKGDIAEGYSVSREKKESFPLTVTSAQKNPTAFYLCASSIDRGAHTEAFFGQGTRLTVV.

There are a few counts of this clone. The chain has TRBV6-1 and TRBJ1-5, with D uncertain. V was pared by 3 bases and J by 4 bases, with 10 bases between. CDR1 MNHNS and CDR2 SASEGT come from the germline V gene. The CDR3 is 14 residues long. In DNA form, the CDR3 reads TGTGCCAGCAGTGAGGTAGCGGCTAATCAGCCCCAGCATTTT. As protein: CASSEVAANQPQHF.